These 14 T cell receptor beta chains share one sample of origin, sequenced in a study of T cells after yellow fever vaccination. TCRdb passed the 5' RACE reads through MiXCR, listing each CDR3 protein once. The sample lists 150,000 to 200,000 distinct CDR3 sequences; approximately 11% were seen once. This specimen consisted of CD8+ T cells sorted from PBMCs, obtained 15 days after the yellow fever booster vaccination. These receptors were collected from a man aged 18 to 35 who received the YFV17D yellow fever vaccine.

This clonotype has more than one count but fewer than ten. The rearrangement joins TRBV7-9 to TRBJ2-7; D possibly matches TRBD1 or TRBD2 (5 bases each). The CDR3 has 12 residues. The V end lost 4 bases, the J end lost 12 bases, and 16 bases lay between the germline ends. Looked up from germline, CDR1 is SEHNR and CDR2 is FQNEAQ (reference sequence). The CDR3 here is CASSWGTAAWYV. As DNA, the CDR3 is TGTGCCAGCAGCTGGGGGACCGCAGCTTGGTACGTC.

Here the CDR3 reads CASSSRRTAYEQYV. CDR3 nucleotides: TGTGCCAGCAGCTCCAGGCGAACAGCCTACGAGCAGTACGTC. This chain links TRBV6-2 or TRBV6-3 with TRBJ2-7; D ambiguous. In germline, CDR1 is MNHEY, CDR2 SVGEGT. V lost 6 bases to trimming and J lost 2 bases, with 14 bases between them. This CDR3 is 14 amino acids long.

The J gene is TRBJ1-5, the V gene TRBV21-1. TRBV21-1 is shown as a pseudogene. The CDR3 is made up of 13 amino acids. DNA of the CDR3: TGTGCCAGCAGCAAAGTGGTAAATCAGCCCCAGCATTTT. Translating gives CASSKVVNQPQHF.

This chain uses TRBV27 with TRBJ2-5, with unresolved D. V was shortened by 0 bases and J by 5 bases, with 7 bases between the two germline ends. The CDR3 length is 13 residues. Germline values: CDR1 MNHEY, CDR2 SMNVEV (reference sequence). Here the CDR3 DNA reads TGTGCCAGCAGTTTATCGTTAAAGGAGACCCAGTACTTC. The encoded protein is CASSLSLKETQYF.

This clonotype was seen a handful of times. This sequence joins TRBV7-9 and TRBJ2-1; D may match TRBD1 or TRBD2 (5 bases each). V was clipped by 6 bases and J by 5 bases, with 5 bases between them. CDR1 is SEHNR and CDR2 is FQNEAQ in the germline V gene (reference sequence). The CDR3 has 11 amino acids. CDR3 region: CASRGDNEQFF. The CDR3 DNA reads as TGTGCCAGCAGGGGGGACAATGAGCAGTTCTTC.

This clonotype was counted only a few times. The chain joins TRBV7-9 to TRBJ2-1; D perhaps matches TRBD1 (5 bases). There are 15 residues in the CDR3. Germline V lookup: CDR1 SEHNR, CDR2 FQNEAQ (reference sequence). The V and J ends lost 5 bases and 0 bases respectively, with 11 bases between them. CDR3: CASSPTVSSYNEQFF. The CDR3 DNA follows: TGTGCCAGCAGCCCGACAGTTAGCTCCTACAATGAGCAGTTCTTC.

This clonotype occurred a few times. DNA of the CDR3: TGTGCCAGCAGCTTAAAGGGGAGCGAGCAGTACTTC. Its translation: CASSLKGSEQYF. The chain combines TRBV13 with TRBJ2-7; D may match TRBD1 or TRBD2 (5 bases each). The germline V and J ends were trimmed by 2 bases and 6 bases, with 8 bases remaining between them. The CDR3 extends over 12 amino acids. Germline loops: CDR1 PRHDT, CDR2 FYEKMQ (reference sequence). Combining the CDR3 with reference TRBV13 and TRBJ2-7 gives the whole variable domain AAGVIQSPRHLIKEKRETATLKCYPIPRHDTVYWYQQGPGQDPQFLISFYEKMQSDKGSIPDRFSAQQFSDYHSELNMSSLELGDSALYFCASSLKGSEQYFGPGTRLTVT.

This chain joins TRBV27 and TRBJ1-6; D might be TRBD1 (5 bases). Germline assignment: CDR1 MNHEY and CDR2 SMNVEV (reference sequence). V was trimmed by 3 bases and J by 0 bases, leaving 15 bases between them. The CDR3 length is 18 residues. This CDR3 is CASSLAETASSYNSPLHF. Written as DNA, the CDR3 is TGTGCCAGCAGTTTGGCTGAGACAGCGAGCTCCTATAATTCACCCCTCCACTTT.

The CDR3: CASSHGGRNTEAFF. CDR3 nucleotides: TGCGCCAGCAGCCATGGAGGGCGAAACACTGAAGCTTTCTTT. The chain recombines TRBV4-3 with TRBJ1-1; D unresolved. Trimming removed 3 bases from V and 2 bases from J, with 10 bases in between. The length of the CDR3 is 14 residues. Germline CDR1 reads LGHNA; CDR2 reads YSLEER.

This clonotype was counted a few times. The chain has TRBV9 and TRBJ2-3; perhaps TRBD2 as D (6 bases). Trimming cost V 0 bases and J 3 bases, with 11 bases left between them. The CDR3 consists of 15 residues. Germline V gene lookup returns CDR1 SGDLS and CDR2 YYNGEE. The DNA for the CDR3 is TGTGCCAGCAGCGTAGCGCGGGGCGAGACAGATACGCAGTATTTT. Its translation: CASSVARGETDTQYF.

This clonotype has only a few counts. J is TRBJ1-2 and V is TRBV7-2; 7 nucleotides line up with TRBD1. Germline assignment: CDR1 SGHTA and CDR2 FQGNSA. The trim removed 6 bases at V and 4 bases at J, leaving 5 bases unmatched. The CDR3 runs 13 residues. The DNA for the CDR3 is TGTGCCAGCAGTCGACAGGGCACCTATGGCTACACCTTC. This codes for CASSRQGTYGYTF.

This rearrangement joins TRBV27 to TRBJ2-2; TRBD2 might be the D (7 bases). Germline V gives CDR1 MNHEY, CDR2 SMNVEV (reference sequence). V lost 2 bases and J 6 bases, leaving 13 bases between the germline ends. This CDR3 spans 15 amino acids. The CDR3 sequence: CASSLMGGPSGELFF. Written as DNA, the CDR3 is TGTGCCAGCAGTTTAATGGGGGGGCCTTCCGGGGAGCTGTTTTTT.

This clonotype appeared a few times. The chain combines TRBV7-6 with TRBJ2-7, with 7 bases aligning to TRBD1. There are 15 residues in the CDR3. J gave up 7 bases and V 1 base, and 10 bases lay outside the gene matches. Germline CDR1 reads SGHVS; CDR2 reads FNYEAQ. CDR3 amino acids: CASSLVADRVEEQYV. In DNA, the CDR3 is TGTGCCAGCAGCTTAGTGGCTGACAGGGTTGAGGAGCAGTACGTC.

There are a few counts of this clonotype. The chain is built from TRBV4-1 and TRBJ2-7, with D possibly TRBD2 on 5 matching bases. There are 14 residues in the CDR3. The V and J ends lost 1 base and 2 bases respectively, with 9 bases between them. The germline V gene has CDR1 MGHRA and CDR2 YSYEKL. As DNA, the CDR3 is TGCGCCAGCAGCCAAGCCGCCGGGACCTACGAGCAGTACGTC. The encoded protein is CASSQAAGTYEQYV.